This T cell receptor beta chain was identified during a study of T cell repertoires in cytomegalovirus infection. At the level of the study: Well-studied HLA-B-restricted epitopes and recently identified HLA-C-restricted epitopes of CMV were both used in the study. Signatures in public TCR beta sequences pointed to both CMV infection and matching HLA type.

This clonotype has ten or more counts. The antigen is not known. TCRdb processed the reads anew with MiXCR; each CDR3 protein has one entry. This repertoire shows roughly 920,000 distinct CDR3 sequences, around 32% found once; its top ten account for over 12%. Study-wide results and caveats: The ex vivo response was dominated by HLA-C-restricted CMV-specific TCR beta clonotypes. People with CMV and the relevant HLA were identified by cumulative public TCR beta family frequency.

The CDR3 sequence is 17 residues long. The V gene's germline CDR1 is SGHVS and CDR2 FQNEAQ. Losses at the gene ends were 5 bases for V and 3 bases for J; bases not matched to a gene: 13. The chain couples TRBV7-8 to TRBJ1-5; 7 bases map to TRBD1. The clonotype was recovered from a human donor in good health (CMV status not recorded). Some clones in this sample may be carry-over from other donors' samples. The input for sequencing was cultured CD8+ T cells from PBMCs, taken from culture after CMV antigen stimulation. The CDR3, as DNA: TGTGCCAGCAGCCTTCAGGGGGACCCAGATTACAATCAGCCCCAGCATTTT. Translating gives CASSLQGDPDYNQPQHF.